The subject of this entry is one T cell receptor (beta chain). V lost 9 bases, J lost 5 bases, and 17 bases lay in between. Germline-derived CDR1 and CDR2 are SGHRS and YFSETQ. The CDR3 is 13 amino acids. These data originate in a study of T cell changes during pregnancy in multiple sclerosis. Repertoires were generated with immunoSEQ multiplex PCR, while TCRdb's copy carries only in-frame clones and drops some. This table holds 95,000 to 110,000 clones, roughly 93% found once. The receptor comes from a female donor with multiple sclerosis, enrolled in a pregnancy study. Specimen: peripheral blood, collected after pregnancy. The chain is built from TRBV5-1 and TRBJ2-5; tentatively, D is TRBD2 (5 bases). CDR3 nucleotide sequence: TGCGCCACGAACCGAGCGGTGTCGGAGACCCAGTACTTC. This gives the protein CATNRAVSETQYF. Filled out from reference TRBV5-1 and TRBJ2-5, the complete variable domain reads KAGVTQTPRYLIKTRGQQVTLSCSPISGHRSVSWYQQTPGQGLQFLFEYFSETQRNKGNFPGRFSGRQFSNSRSEMNVSTLELGDSALYLCATNRAVSETQYFGPGTRLLVL.